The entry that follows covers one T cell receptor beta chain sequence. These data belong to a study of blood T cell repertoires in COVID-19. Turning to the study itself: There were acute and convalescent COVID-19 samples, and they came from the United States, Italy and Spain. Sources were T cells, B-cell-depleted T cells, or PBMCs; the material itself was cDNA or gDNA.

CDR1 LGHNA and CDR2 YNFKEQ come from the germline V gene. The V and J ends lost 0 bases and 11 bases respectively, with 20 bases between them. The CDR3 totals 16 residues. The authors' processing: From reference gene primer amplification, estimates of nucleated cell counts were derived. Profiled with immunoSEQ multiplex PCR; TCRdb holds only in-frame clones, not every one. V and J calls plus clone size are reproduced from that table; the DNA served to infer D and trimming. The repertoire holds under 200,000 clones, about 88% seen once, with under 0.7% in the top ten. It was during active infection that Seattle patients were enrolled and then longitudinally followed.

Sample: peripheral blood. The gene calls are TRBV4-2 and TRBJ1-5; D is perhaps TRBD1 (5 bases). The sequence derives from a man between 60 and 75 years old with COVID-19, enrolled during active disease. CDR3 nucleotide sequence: TGTGCCAGCAGCCAAGATCTTGGTGGCAGGGCTAAGGCCCAGCATTTT. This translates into CASSQDLGGRAKAQHF.